This T cell receptor (beta chain) was sequenced for a study of cytomegalovirus exposure and HLA in healthy donors. The V end lost 5 bases, the J end lost 2 bases, and 19 bases lay between the germline ends. This CDR3 has 17 amino acids. Germline V gene lookup returns CDR1 MGHRA and CDR2 YSYEKL. The PCR ran on 60 Vbeta and 13 Jbeta primers. Clones were sequenced by immunoSEQ multiplex PCR, and TCRdb holds only the in-frame ones, with some missing. The data show about 120,000 clones, around 77% seen once. This TCR was sampled from a man between 18 and 29 years old in good health and CMV-seropositive. This chain joins TRBV4-1 and TRBJ1-3; no reliable D call. The sample consisted of PBMCs. CDR3 sequence: CASSAPASPGAGNTIYF. The CDR3 DNA reads TGCGCCAGCAGCGCCCCAGCATCCCCGGGAGCTGGAAACACCATATATTTT.